Each of the 9 T cell receptor beta chains below was sequenced from the same sample in a study of blood T cell repertoires in COVID-19. Produced via immunoSEQ multiplex PCR; TCRdb's table is partial and in-frame only. The sample lists roughly 260,000 clones, 80% to 90% seen once, with 2.5% to 3% in the top ten. Sequencing input: PBMCs or T cells enriched from blood (not recorded which). Receptor source: a woman aged 25 to 39 with acute COVID-19.

The rearrangement uses TRBV2 and TRBJ1-1, with no clear D. V lost 2 bases to trimming and J lost 0 bases, with 7 bases between them. Germline CDR1 reads SNHLY; CDR2 reads FYNNEI. This CDR3 is built from 14 residues. The DNA of the CDR3 is TGTGCCAGCAGTGAACGACTGCTGAACACTGAAGCTTTCTTT. This sequence encodes CASSERLLNTEAFF.

This chain links TRBV5-1 with TRBJ1-2; D might be TRBD1 (6 bases). CDR1 and CDR2 (germline): SGHRS, YFSETQ. The CDR3 has 18 residues. Trimming removed 0 bases at V and 4 bases at J, with 22 bases between. The CDR3 DNA is TGCGCCAGCAGCTTGGAGGCCAGGGGCGGAAGGGGAATCTATGGCTACACCTTC. The encoded protein is CASSLEARGGRGIYGYTF.

The chain employs TRBV7-9 and TRBJ2-5, with D perhaps matching TRBD1 (5 bases). The V gene's germline CDR1 is SEHNR and CDR2 FQNEAQ (reference sequence). V lost 5 bases, J lost 5 bases, and 12 bases lay in between. This CDR3 comprises 13 residues. For the CDR3, the DNA is TGTGCCAGCAGCGCTCAGGGTCGCGAGACCCAGTACTTC. The encoded protein is CASSAQGRETQYF.

The CDR3 DNA reads TGCGCCAGCAGCCTCCGACTAGTTCGAATTTCCTACAATGAGCAGTTCTTC. Translation gives CASSLRLVRISYNEQFF. The chain couples TRBV4-3 to TRBJ2-1; maybe TRBD2 (6 bases). Deletions cut 4 bases from V and 1 base from J, with 17 bases between. Germline lookup yields CDR1 LGHNA and CDR2 YSLEER. CDR3 length: 17 residues.

The chain couples TRBV7-2 to TRBJ2-7, with D possibly TRBD1 on 5 matching bases. V gave up 2 bases and J gave up 1 base, with 9 bases separating them. CDR1 and CDR2 from the germline V gene are SGHTA and FQGNSA. The CDR3 length is 14 residues. CDR3 amino acids: CASSLRQLSYEQYF. The CDR3 DNA follows: TGTGCCAGCAGCTTAAGACAGTTATCCTACGAGCAGTACTTC.

The chain recombines TRBV27 with TRBJ1-5; TRBD1 is a possible D gene (5 bases). Germline loops: CDR1 MNHEY, CDR2 SMNVEV (reference sequence). The ends were cut back, 5 bases at V and 2 bases at J, with 22 bases in the middle. The CDR3 is made up of 18 amino acids. The CDR3 loop is CASSPRTLGGGGNQPQHF. CDR3 coding DNA: TGTGCCAGCAGTCCTAGGACACTGGGGGGTGGTGGCAATCAGCCCCAGCATTTT.

This sequence joins TRBV19 and TRBJ1-6; 8 bases agree with TRBD1. Germline assignment: CDR1 LNHDA and CDR2 SQIVND (reference sequence). This CDR3 spans 17 amino acids. V trimming: 5 bases; J trimming: 2 bases; junction bases outside the gene matches: 8. CDR3 protein: CASSQKTGVPYNSPLHF. DNA of the CDR3: TGTGCCAGTAGTCAGAAGACAGGGGTGCCCTATAATTCACCCCTCCACTTT.

The chain recombines TRBV19 with TRBJ1-4; 8 bases fit TRBD1. Unmatched junction bases numbered 6, after V lost 6 bases and J lost 3 bases. Germline V gene lookup returns CDR1 LNHDA and CDR2 SQIVND (reference sequence). This CDR3 comprises 15 residues. CDR3 in amino acids: CASSGGQAPNEKLFF. The DNA of the CDR3 is TGTGCCAGTAGCGGGGGACAGGCCCCTAATGAAAAACTGTTTTTT.

This clone was detected once. The chain recombines TRBV2 with TRBJ2-2; D remains unclear. The CDR3 runs 12 residues. Trimming stripped 4 bases from V and 8 bases from J, with 8 bases between. Looked up from germline, CDR1 is SNHLY and CDR2 is FYNNEI. The CDR3 loop reads CASSAAEGELFF. Written as DNA, the CDR3 is TGTGCCAGCAGTGCGGCGGAGGGGGAGCTGTTTTTT.